The clone carrying this T cell receptor (beta chain) was recorded many times. Its cognate antigen is unknown. Before thyroid surgery, none of the patients had received any treatment. V was trimmed by 0 bases and J by 11 bases, leaving 13 bases between them. Germline-derived CDR1 and CDR2 are GTSNPN and SVGIG (reference sequence). The CDR3 extends over 12 amino acids. Authors' data handling: Using the CDR3 differences seen across clinicopathological groups, the authors built a distant-metastasis classifier for papillary thyroid cancer, which was meant to discriminate distant-metastatic patients. Via MiXCR, TCRdb re-called the PCR reads. TCRdb, not the authors, supplied the V and J calls. Altogether some 64,000 clones are present, 4% to 4.5% being singletons, with the ten largest covering about a fifth. The record originates from a study of metastatic and nonmetastatic thyroid tumors. For the study at large: Repertoire comparisons spanned blood and tumor or nodule tissue from malignant and benign thyroid patients. General study findings and limits: It was reported that TCR beta diversity was significantly higher in malignant thyroid tumors than benign nodules, in blood and tumor.

The sample comprised blood. The sequence derives from a female donor with papillary thyroid cancer or a benign thyroid nodule (not recorded which). Some clones in this sample may be carry-over from other donors' samples. This sequence joins TRBV30 and TRBJ1-1; D call uncertain. The chain's CDR3 is CAWSVFGRRAFF. CDR3 coding DNA: TGTGCCTGGAGTGTTTTTGGGAGACGGGCTTTCTTT.